The 17 T cell receptor beta chains below come from one sample, sequenced in a study of T cells in localized non-small cell lung cancer. The data were produced by immunoSEQ multiplex PCR, yet TCRdb's version contains in-frame clones alone and is incomplete. The data hold about 30,000 clones, with 94% observed a single time. Here the sequenced sample was peripheral blood, taken before any cancer treatment. The receptors shown here come from a woman aged 40-70 years with stage I lung adenocarcinoma.

The chain recombines TRBV4-3 with TRBJ2-7; a possible D gene is TRBD2 (7 bases). The germline V gene has CDR1 LGHNA and CDR2 YSLEER. With 0 bases removed from V and 3 bases from J, the gap between germline ends came to 12 bases. The CDR3 loop spans 15 amino acids. CDR3 residues: CASSQELGGHYEQYF. The CDR3 DNA sequence: TGCGCCAGCAGCCAAGAATTGGGGGGGCACTACGAGCAGTACTTC.

V and J are TRBV9 and TRBJ1-2; D is perhaps TRBD1 (5 bases). Trimming stripped 0 bases from V and 0 bases from J, with 12 bases between. Germline loops: CDR1 SGDLS, CDR2 YYNGEE. This CDR3 comprises 16 residues. The CDR3, as DNA: TGTGCCAGCAGCGTAGCTGGGGGATCTCCTAACTATGGCTACACCTTC. It encodes CASSVAGGSPNYGYTF.

This clone was detected once. The genes are TRBV7-2 and TRBJ2-3; 9 nucleotides match TRBD2. Unmatched junction bases numbered 8, after V lost 3 bases and J lost 1 base. Germline V gene data show CDR1 as SGHTA and CDR2 as FQGNSA. This CDR3 contains 17 residues. The CDR3 bases are TGTGCCAGCAGCTTTCGGCGGGGGGGCCGGGGCACAGATACGCAGTATTTT. This gives the protein CASSFRRGGRGTDTQYF. Together with reference TRBV7-2 and TRBJ2-3, the CDR3 gives the full variable domain: GAGVSQSPSNKVTEKGKDVELRCDPISGHTALYWYRQSLGQGLEFLIYFQGNSAPDKSGLPSDRFSAERTGGSVSTLTIQRTQQEDSAVYLCASSFRRGGRGTDTQYFGPGTRLTVL.

The rearrangement links TRBV14 to TRBJ2-7; D tentatively reads TRBD1 or TRBD2 (5 bases each). V was pared by 4 bases and J by 6 bases, with 13 bases between. The germline gives CDR1 SGHDN, CDR2 FVKESK. This CDR3 has 13 residues. The DNA for the CDR3 is TGTGCCAGCAGCCTTAATCCAGGGACCGAGCAGTACTTC. It is translated as CASSLNPGTEQYF.

The V call is TRBV28, the J call TRBJ2-7; TRBD1 aligns across 9 bases. Germline CDR1 MDHEN, CDR2 SYDVKM. The CDR3 totals 15 residues. Losses at the gene ends were 6 bases for V and 1 base for J; bases not matched to a gene: 7. CDR3 loop: CASSNGGTGSYEQYF. The CDR3 DNA reads as TGTGCCAGCAGCAACGGCGGGACAGGGTCCTACGAGCAGTACTTC.

The chain combines TRBV28 with TRBJ2-7; D may match TRBD1 or TRBD2 (5 bases each). This CDR3 is built from 16 residues. From germline, CDR1 is MDHEN and CDR2 SYDVKM. With 3 bases removed from V and 3 bases from J, the gap between germline ends came to 18 bases. CDR3 coding DNA: TGTGCCAGCAGTTTCACCCTCGAGGGGTTGAGCTACGAGCAGTACTTC. Its protein product is CASSFTLEGLSYEQYF.

The rearrangement uses TRBV6-1 and TRBJ1-5; perhaps TRBD1 as D (6 bases). This CDR3 has 15 residues. Trimming removed 5 bases at V and 0 bases at J, with 11 bases between. Looked up from germline, CDR1 is MNHNS and CDR2 is SASEGT. The CDR3 DNA follows: TGTGCCAGCAGTTCCCGGGACATTAGCAATCAGCCCCAGCATTTT. Amino acid sequence: CASSSRDISNQPQHF.

This clone came up once. The chain recombines TRBV23-1 with TRBJ2-7; D remains unclear. TRBV23-1 is given ORF status, its function remaining uncertain. Between the trimmed V and J ends, which lost 0 bases and 3 bases, there was a span of 24 bases. The CDR3 sequence is 19 residues long. CDR3 bases: TGCGCCAGCAGTCAATCGGCAGAACCCATCCGGATATATGACTACGAGCAGTACTTC. Amino acids: CASSQSAEPIRIYDYEQYF.

This clone was seen once. CDR3 protein: CASSLGWDNGYTF. The CDR3 bases are TGTGCCAGCAGCTTAGGTTGGGATAATGGCTACACCTTC. The chain links TRBV7-2 to TRBJ1-2; D ambiguous. The germline gives CDR1 SGHTA, CDR2 FQGNSA. The CDR3 is 13 amino acids. V dropped 1 base and J dropped 6 bases, with 9 bases sitting between them.

For the CDR3, the DNA is TGTGCCAGCAGCGAATCGGGGTACTATGGCTACACCTTC. As protein: CASSESGYYGYTF. The gene calls are TRBV7-2 and TRBJ1-2; D ambiguous. The V gene's germline CDR1 is SGHTA and CDR2 FQGNSA. V was clipped by 5 bases and J by 3 bases, with 10 bases between them. This CDR3 has 13 residues.

The rearrangement uses TRBV6-1 and TRBJ2-5; tentatively, D is TRBD1 (6 bases). Trimming shortened V by 4 bases and J by 5 bases, and 17 bases separated the two germline ends. This CDR3 comprises 15 residues. Germline-derived CDR1 and CDR2 are MNHNS and SASEGT. CDR3 residues: CASSAQGTALETQYF. The CDR3 DNA reads TGTGCCAGCAGTGCCCAGGGGACGGCTCTTGAGACCCAGTACTTC.

This sequence joins TRBV6-5 and TRBJ1-5, with 7 positions matching TRBD1. The CDR3 contains 14 residues. Losses at the gene ends were 5 bases for V and 2 bases for J; bases not matched to a gene: 3. Per the germline V gene, CDR1 is MNHEY and CDR2 is SVGAGI. This CDR3 is CASSRQGGNQPQHF. Written as DNA, the CDR3 is TGTGCCAGCAGTCGACAGGGTGGCAATCAGCCCCAGCATTTT.

For the CDR3, the DNA is TGTGCCAGCAGGGGAACGAGCACAGATACGCAGTATTTT. Residues: CASRGTSTDTQYF. The chain carries TRBV2 and TRBJ2-3; unclear D gene. The CDR3 has 13 amino acids. Germline V gene sequence: CDR1 SNHLY, CDR2 FYNNEI. Trimming took off 6 bases at V and 0 bases at J, with 7 bases between the two ends.

This sequence joins TRBV10-3 and TRBJ1-5, with TRBD1 as a possible D gene (6 bases). This CDR3 comprises 15 residues. The V gene lost 6 bases and the J gene lost 0 bases, with 12 bases spanning the gap. The germline CDR1 and CDR2 sequences are ENHRY and SYGVKD. DNA for the CDR3: TGTGCCATCAGCCCCAGGGGAGATAGCAATCAGCCCCAGCATTTT. This gives the protein CAISPRGDSNQPQHF.

V is TRBV2 and J is TRBJ2-1, with TRBD2 identical over 15 bases. Unmatched junction bases numbered 2, after V lost 4 bases and J lost 7 bases. Germline values: CDR1 SNHLY, CDR2 FYNNEI. The CDR3 runs to 15 residues. CDR3 residues: CASSGTSGRVNEQFF. The CDR3, as DNA: TGTGCCAGCAGTGGGACTAGCGGGAGGGTGAATGAGCAGTTCTTC.

V and J are TRBV27 and TRBJ1-1; D remains unclear. This CDR3 spans 15 amino acids. The germline CDR1 and CDR2 sequences are MNHEY and SMNVEV (reference sequence). V was clipped by 2 bases and J by 5 bases, with 15 bases between them. The CDR3 DNA follows: TGTGCCAGCAGTTTAGGTCGTCCCGGCGGGACTGAAGCTTTCTTT. Translating gives CASSLGRPGGTEAFF.

The chain joins TRBV7-2 to TRBJ2-1; the D is unclear. The CDR3 has 11 amino acids. V gave up 6 bases and J gave up 7 bases, with 7 bases separating them. Germline V gene data show CDR1 as SGHTA and CDR2 as FQGNSA. The CDR3, as DNA: TGTGCCAGCAGTAGGGCAAATGAGCAGTTCTTC. Translated, it gives CASSRANEQFF.